Below, one TCR beta chain is given with its context. Per the original data handling: It was from reference gene primer amplification that nucleated cell counts were estimated. Only in-frame clones appear in the TCRdb table, and some are missing; sequencing was by immunoSEQ multiplex PCR. That table gives V, J and clone size, and the DNA gave D and trimming. The table records around 190,000 clones, 70% to 90% of them present only once. The source of the sample is a study of blood T cell repertoires in COVID-19. Background on the study: COVID-19 samples from acute and convalescent phases originated in the United States, Italy and Spain. From T cells, B-cell-depleted T cells, or PBMCs came the material, which was cDNA or gDNA.

The V segment lost 4 bases and the J segment 7 bases; nucleotides outside the gene matches: 10. Germline CDR1 reads GTSNPN; CDR2 reads SVGIG (reference sequence). CDR3 length: 16 residues. This TCR came from a human donor in a cohort sampled during active COVID-19. This chain joins TRBV30 and TRBJ1-6, with TRBD1 identical over 10 bases. Material: peripheral blood. The CDR3 loop is CAWKERQGAQNSPLHF. In DNA form, the CDR3 reads TGTGCCTGGAAGGAACGACAGGGGGCGCAAAATTCACCCCTCCACTTT. Full variable domain (rest looked up from reference TRBV30 and TRBJ1-6): SQTIHQWPATLVQPVGSPLSLECTVEGTSNPNLYWYRQAAGRGLQLLFYSVGIGQISSEVPQNLSASRPQDRQFILSSKKLLLSDSGFYLCAWKERQGAQNSPLHFGNGTRLTVT.